A single sample gave rise to the 32 T cell receptor beta chains below, sequenced in a study of blood T cell repertoires in COVID-19. Libraries were prepared by immunoSEQ multiplex PCR; TCRdb keeps only in-frame clonotypes and omits some of them. The sample carries approximately 140,000 clones, around four fifths recorded once. Sequenced: peripheral blood. The receptors originated from a woman in her thirties or forties with active or convalescent COVID-19.

V gene TRBV4-3 combines with J gene TRBJ1-4, with 9 bases identical to TRBD1. Germline CDR1 is LGHNA and CDR2 is YSLEER. Unmatched junction bases numbered 2, after V lost 1 base and J lost 5 bases. The CDR3 spans 15 residues. The DNA of the CDR3 is TGCGCCAGCAGCCAAGGACAGGGGGGGAATGAAAAACTGTTTTTT. This codes for CASSQGQGGNEKLFF.

With respect to this clone: The junction departs from germline at one end; a sequencing error may be responsible. The chain carries TRBV7-7 and TRBJ2-7; 8 bases fit TRBD1. Germline CDR1 reads SSHAT; CDR2 reads FNYEAQ (reference sequence). The CDR3 totals 14 residues. CDR3 sequence (DNA): TGTGCTAGCAGCCGCAGGGGGCAACTGGGGGAGCAGTACTTC. It translates to CASSRRGQLGEQYF. Combining the CDR3 with reference TRBV7-7 and TRBJ2-7 gives the whole variable domain GAGVSQSPRYKVTKRGQDVTLRCDPISSHATLYWYQQALGQGPEFLTYFNYEAQPDKSGLPSDRFSAERPEGSISTLTIQRTEQRDSAMYRCASSRRGQLGEQYFGPGTRLTVT.

J is TRBJ2-2 and V is TRBV19, with 10 bases that match TRBD2. The CDR3 has 17 amino acids. After removal of 4 bases from V and 4 bases from J, the junction contained 9 bases not matched to a gene. CDR1 and CDR2 from the germline V gene are LNHDA and SQIVND (reference sequence). The CDR3 DNA reads as TGTGCCAGTAGTAGCGGTCTAGCGGGAGTGGTCACCGGGGAGCTGTTTTTT. It yields the protein CASSSGLAGVVTGELFF.

The chain has TRBV11-2 and TRBJ2-6, with D possibly matching TRBD1 (5 bases). Per germline, CDR1 SGHAT and CDR2 FQNNGV. Trimming left V 2 bases short and J 1 base short, with 12 bases between. The CDR3 has 17 amino acids. The CDR3 coding sequence is TGTGCCAGCAGCTTACAAGGCAGGGTATCTGGGGCCAACGTCCTGACTTTC. This encodes CASSLQGRVSGANVLTF. Using reference TRBV11-2 and TRBJ2-6 for the parts outside the CDR3, the full variable domain is EAGVAQSPRYKIIEKRQSVAFWCNPISGHATLYWYQQILGQGPKLLIQFQNNGVVDDSQLPKDRFSAERLKGVDSTLKIQPAKLEDSAVYLCASSLQGRVSGANVLTFGAGSRLTVL.

This rearrangement joins TRBV24-1 to TRBJ2-1; 7 bases are shared with TRBD2. V was clipped by 4 bases and J by 0 bases; unmatched bases: 5. Germline V gene sequence: CDR1 KGHDR, CDR2 SFDVKD. This CDR3 has 16 residues. Here the CDR3 DNA reads TGTGCCACCAGTGACCTAGCGGCGAGCTCCTACAATGAGCAGTTCTTC. It specifies CATSDLAASSYNEQFF.

The V and J genes are TRBV5-1 and TRBJ2-5; D is unresolved. The CDR3 totals 14 residues. V lost 0 bases, J lost 1 base, and 7 bases lay in between. Germline V gives CDR1 SGHRS, CDR2 YFSETQ. The CDR3 loop reads CASSLGQPQETQYF. The CDR3 nucleotides are TGCGCCAGCAGCTTGGGACAACCCCAAGAGACCCAGTACTTC.

The genes are TRBV6-2 or TRBV6-3 and TRBJ2-4; the D gene is possibly TRBD2 (6 bases). The CDR3 covers 18 residues. Germline-derived CDR1 and CDR2 are MNHEY and SVGEGT. The V end lost 0 bases, the J end lost 2 bases, and 17 bases lay between the germline ends. CDR3 bases: TGTGCCAGCAGTTACTCGTCTAGCGAGGGTAGTACCAAAAACATTCAGTACTTC. It encodes CASSYSSSEGSTKNIQYF.

This clone was detected only once. This chain links TRBV19 with TRBJ2-5; possible D gene TRBD1, 6 bases. V gave up 1 base and J gave up 5 bases, with 17 bases separating them. This CDR3 region has 16 residues. Looked up from germline, CDR1 is LNHDA and CDR2 is SQIVND (reference sequence). The CDR3 sequence: CASSIVTGNRVETQYF. The DNA of the CDR3 is TGTGCCAGTAGTATAGTGACAGGCAATAGGGTGGAGACCCAGTACTTC. The full variable domain, in which reference TRBV19 and TRBJ2-5 provide the parts outside the CDR3, is DGGITQSPKYLFRKEGQNVTLSCEQNLNHDAMYWYRQDPGQGLRLIYYSQIVNDFQKGDIAEGYSVSREKKESFPLTVTSAQKNPTAFYLCASSIVTGNRVETQYFGPGTRLLVL.

The genes are TRBV5-1 and TRBJ2-3, with D perhaps matching TRBD1 (6 bases). The CDR3 contains 13 residues. CDR1 SGHRS and CDR2 YFSETQ come from the germline V gene. V lost 3 bases, J lost 1 base, and 6 bases lay in between. The CDR3 DNA sequence: TGCGCCAGCAGCTACAGGGGCACAGATACGCAGTATTTT. Its protein product is CASSYRGTDTQYF.

The chain recombines TRBV19 with TRBJ2-5; possibly TRBD2 for D (6 bases). V was trimmed by 5 bases and J by 2 bases, leaving 12 bases between them. Germline V gives CDR1 LNHDA, CDR2 SQIVND (reference sequence). This CDR3 comprises 14 residues. This CDR3 reads CASSLPEGQETQYF. CDR3 in DNA: TGTGCCAGTAGTCTCCCGGAGGGTCAAGAGACCCAGTACTTC. Supplemented by reference TRBV19 and TRBJ2-5, the full variable domain reads DGGITQSPKYLFRKEGQNVTLSCEQNLNHDAMYWYRQDPGQGLRLIYYSQIVNDFQKGDIAEGYSVSREKKESFPLTVTSAQKNPTAFYLCASSLPEGQETQYFGPGTRLLVL.

This CDR3 reads CASSLNRDYGYTF. For the CDR3, the DNA is TGTGCCAGCAGCCTTAACAGGGACTATGGCTACACCTTC. This chain links TRBV12-3 or TRBV12-4 with TRBJ1-2; a possible D gene is TRBD1 (6 bases). CDR3 length equals 13 residues. The V end lost 6 bases, the J end lost 3 bases, and 11 bases lay between the germline ends.

The V and J genes are TRBV4-3 and TRBJ2-7, with D maybe TRBD2 (5 bases). This CDR3 spans 15 amino acids. V was clipped by 1 base and J by 0 bases, with 10 bases between them. Germline values: CDR1 LGHNA, CDR2 YSLEER. Here the CDR3 DNA reads TGCGCCAGCAGCCAAGGCTCGGGAAGCTCCTACGAGCAGTACTTC. Its translation is CASSQGSGSSYEQYF.

This chain connects TRBV5-5 to TRBJ1-1, with D perhaps matching TRBD1 (5 bases). Germline CDR1 SGHKS, CDR2 YYEKEE (reference sequence). The CDR3 is 15 residues long. Trimming removed 4 bases from V and 5 bases from J, with 18 bases in between. CDR3 DNA sequence: TGTGCCAGCAGCCCTCGACAGCTTTCAAATACTGAAGCTTTCTTT. Amino acid sequence: CASSPRQLSNTEAFF.

V gene TRBV29-1 combines with J gene TRBJ1-2; the match to TRBD1 covers 12 bases. From germline, CDR1 is SQVTM and CDR2 ANQGSEA. This CDR3 has 15 residues. V was pared by 5 bases and J by 7 bases, with 11 bases of the junction left unmatched. The CDR3 sequence: CSVSPGTGGAGGYTF. The CDR3 region has the DNA TGCAGCGTTAGCCCAGGGACAGGGGGCGCAGGTGGCTACACCTTC.

The chain carries TRBV19 and TRBJ2-1; perhaps TRBD1 as D (5 bases). Germline loops: CDR1 LNHDA, CDR2 SQIVND (reference sequence). V lost 6 bases, J lost 4 bases, and 10 bases lay in between. The CDR3 sequence is 13 residues long. The CDR3 region is CASRGAGYNEQFF. The CDR3 DNA reads as TGTGCCAGTAGAGGGGCAGGTTACAATGAGCAGTTCTTC.

The chain is built from TRBV7-2 and TRBJ1-6; 7 bases line up with TRBD1. The germline V gene has CDR1 SGHTA and CDR2 FQGNSA. The V segment lost 6 bases and the J segment 10 bases; nucleotides outside the gene matches: 9. This CDR3 is built from 14 residues. CDR3 bases: TGTGCCAGCAGTTCCCGACAGGGACGCTCACCCCTCCACTTT. Its protein is CASSSRQGRSPLHF.

The chain employs TRBV5-1 and TRBJ2-3, with 13 nucleotides matching TRBD2. The J segment lost 2 bases and the V segment lost 4 bases, leaving 7 bases of the junction unmatched. The CDR3 covers 17 residues. Per germline, CDR1 SGHRS and CDR2 YFSETQ. The chain's CDR3 is CASSQRLAGGLTDTQYF. The CDR3 DNA follows: TGCGCCAGCAGCCAACGACTAGCGGGAGGTCTCACAGATACGCAGTATTTT.

V and J are TRBV11-3 and TRBJ2-1; 11 bases line up with TRBD2. With 8 bases clipped from V and 3 bases from J, the junction kept 6 bases outside the gene matches. The CDR3 has 15 residues. The germline CDR1 and CDR2 sequences are SGHNT and YENEEA. DNA for the CDR3: TGTGCCAGCGGACTGGGGACTAGCGGCTACAATGAGCAGTTCTTC. As protein: CASGLGTSGYNEQFF.

The genes are TRBV4-1 and TRBJ2-7; weak D call: TRBD2 (6 bases). Trimming left V 4 bases short and J 0 bases short, with 10 bases between. The CDR3 consists of 14 residues. Germline V lookup: CDR1 MGHRA, CDR2 YSYEKL. The CDR3 protein is CASSPPLASYEQYF. The DNA for the CDR3 is TGCGCCAGCAGCCCACCACTAGCCTCCTACGAGCAGTACTTC.

This clone came up a few times. J is TRBJ1-2 and V is TRBV19; D gene unclear. With 5 bases removed from V and 5 bases from J, the gap between germline ends came to 9 bases. Germline V gene lookup returns CDR1 LNHDA and CDR2 SQIVND (reference sequence). The CDR3 sequence is 12 residues long. The CDR3 sequence: CASSRQVYGYTF. DNA of the CDR3: TGTGCCAGTAGTCGGCAGGTATATGGCTACACCTTC.

V gene TRBV18 combines with J gene TRBJ2-6, with 8 bases identical to TRBD2. This CDR3 is 18 amino acids long. Germline-derived CDR1 and CDR2 are KGHSH and LQKENI. With V trimmed by 3 bases and J by 9 bases, 16 bases remained unmatched. CDR3 in amino acids: CASSPRLNAGGTRNVLTF. CDR3 coding DNA: TGTGCCAGCTCACCCCGGCTTAACGCGGGAGGAACGCGCAACGTCCTGACTTTC.

For this clone: One end of the junction varies from germline; a read error may be responsible. This chain links TRBV11-2 with TRBJ2-7; a weak D match, TRBD1 (6 bases). Per the germline V gene, CDR1 is SGHAT and CDR2 is FQNNGV. This CDR3 is built from 12 residues. The CDR3, as DNA: TGTGCCAGCAGCTTAGCCGGGACAAAGGCTATCTTC. Translation: CASSLAGTKAIF.

This rearrangement joins TRBV27 to TRBJ1-2; D is possibly TRBD1 (6 bases). The CDR3 is 15 residues long. Germline loops: CDR1 MNHEY, CDR2 SMNVEV (reference sequence). V dropped 3 bases and J dropped 6 bases, with 17 bases sitting between them. CDR3 in DNA: TGTGCCAGCAGTTTGGACGTAAGGGGGGGGGATGGCTACACCTTC. Its protein product is CASSLDVRGGDGYTF.

J is TRBJ1-1 and V is TRBV6-1; 7 positions match TRBD1. Trimming took 1 base from V and 4 from J; bases not matched to a gene: 3. This CDR3 region has 14 residues. Germline lookup yields CDR1 MNHNS and CDR2 SASEGT. CDR3 residues: CASSEVGTVTEAFF. The CDR3 bases are TGTGCCAGCAGTGAAGTGGGGACAGTCACTGAAGCTTTCTTT.

This chain uses TRBV15 with TRBJ1-6; D is unresolved. The length of the CDR3 is 17 residues. Germline values: CDR1 LNHNV, CDR2 YYDKDF (reference sequence). V was clipped by 3 bases and J by 4 bases, with 16 bases between them. The CDR3 loop reads CATSSDRRGFYNSPLHF. The CDR3 bases are TGTGCCACCAGCAGCGACCGGCGAGGTTTTTATAATTCACCCCTCCACTTT.

In its sample, this clone was seen a few times. The V gene is TRBV3-1 (or the pseudogene TRBV3-2), the J gene TRBJ2-3; 7 bases match TRBD2. The CDR3 contains 12 residues. J gave up 10 bases and V 3 bases, and 4 bases lay outside the gene matches. CDR1 is LGHDT and CDR2 is YNNKEL in the germline V gene (reference sequence). CDR3 coding DNA: TGTGCCAGCAGCCACGGACTAGTATCGCAGTATTTT. Translated: CASSHGLVSQYF.

This chain connects TRBV29-1 to TRBJ1-5; D unclear. The length of the CDR3 is 14 residues. Trimming left V 4 bases short and J 0 bases short, with 10 bases between. CDR1 SQVTM and CDR2 ANQGSEA come from the germline V gene. The CDR3, as DNA: TGCAGCGTTGTGCAGGTTTATAGCAATCAGCCCCAGCATTTT. Translation gives CSVVQVYSNQPQHF. Full variable domain (rest looked up from reference TRBV29-1 and TRBJ1-5): SAVISQKPSRDICQRGTSLTIQCQVDSQVTMMFWYRQQPGQSLTLIATANQGSEATYESGFVIDKFPISRPNLTFSTLTVSNMSPEDSSIYLCSVVQVYSNQPQHFGDGTRLSIL.

This clone was seen once. The chain is built from TRBV27 and TRBJ1-1; TRBD1 might be the D (6 bases). This CDR3 region has 14 residues. Germline V gene data show CDR1 as MNHEY and CDR2 as SMNVEV (reference sequence). The V and J ends lost 5 bases and 5 bases respectively, with 15 bases between them. DNA for the CDR3: TGTGCCAGCAGTAGTGGCAGGGGTCGGACTGAAGCTTTCTTT. Amino acid sequence: CASSSGRGRTEAFF.

This chain joins TRBV5-5 and TRBJ2-4; a weak D match, TRBD2 (5 bases). V was clipped by 0 bases and J by 6 bases, with 16 bases between them. The CDR3 loop spans 16 amino acids. Germline V CDR1 and CDR2: SGHKS, YYEKEE (reference sequence). The CDR3 bases are TGTGCCAGCAGCTTGGCAATTGCGGGTTATAGAAACATTCAGTACTTC. The encoded protein is CASSLAIAGYRNIQYF. The whole variable domain, filled in from reference TRBV5-5 and TRBJ2-4, reads DAGVTQSPTHLIKTRGQQVTLRCSPISGHKSVSWYQQVLGQGPQFIFQYYEKEERGRGNFPDRFSARQFPNYSSELNVNALLLGDSALYLCASSLAIAGYRNIQYFGAGTRLSVL.

The chain carries TRBV10-2 and TRBJ1-5, with D perhaps matching TRBD1 (6 bases). The CDR3 loop spans 15 amino acids. Germline V CDR1 and CDR2: WSHSY, SAAADI. The germline V and J ends were trimmed by 3 bases and 6 bases, with 15 bases remaining between them. The CDR3 nucleotides are TGCGCCAGCAGTGAAGCTGGGGGCGGGGGTCAGCCCCAGCATTTT. Protein sequence: CASSEAGGGGQPQHF.

The chain employs TRBV13 and TRBJ2-7; 8 positions match TRBD2. Germline loops: CDR1 PRHDT, CDR2 FYEKMQ (reference sequence). This CDR3 has 14 amino acids. V trimming: 5 bases; J trimming: 3 bases; junction bases outside the gene matches: 6. The CDR3 region has the DNA TGTGCCAGCAGCCCGGGACTAGTAGGCTACGAGCAGTACTTC. This sequence encodes CASSPGLVGYEQYF. Based on the CDR3 plus reference TRBV13 and TRBJ2-7, the full variable domain is AAGVIQSPRHLIKEKRETATLKCYPIPRHDTVYWYQQGPGQDPQFLISFYEKMQSDKGSIPDRFSAQQFSDYHSELNMSSLELGDSALYFCASSPGLVGYEQYFGPGTRLTVT.

The rearrangement links TRBV28 to TRBJ1-2; TRBD1 matches at 7 bases. J gave up 3 bases and V 3 bases, and 7 bases lay outside the gene matches. Germline V gene lookup returns CDR1 MDHEN and CDR2 SYDVKM. CDR3 length equals 15 residues. CDR3 DNA: TGTGCCAGCAGTTTCCCCACCGGGACAGACTATGGCTACACCTTC. Protein product: CASSFPTGTDYGYTF.